The entry below describes one T cell receptor beta chain. The PCR contained 60 Vbeta and 13 Jbeta primers. The data were produced by immunoSEQ multiplex PCR, yet TCRdb's version contains in-frame clones alone and is incomplete. Here the sample spans over 150,000 clones, 85% being singletons. This entry belongs to a study of cytomegalovirus exposure and HLA in healthy donors. Germline trimming cut 0 bases from V and 0 bases from J; bases unmatched to any gene: 7. CDR3 length equals 17 residues. CDR1 and CDR2 from the germline V gene are SGHVS and FNYEAQ. The chain joins TRBV7-6 to TRBJ1-1; 7 bases match TRBD1. The TCR was taken from a boy aged 2 to 10 in good health and CMV-seronegative. The sample was PBMCs. The CDR3 DNA reads as TGTGCCAGCAGCTTAGCGACAGGGAGTTACGTGAACACTGAAGCTTTCTTT. Amino acid sequence: CASSLATGSYVNTEAFF. The whole variable domain, remainder taken from reference TRBV7-6 and TRBJ1-1, is GAGVSQSPRYKVTKRGQDVALRCDPISGHVSLYWYRQALGQGPEFLTYFNYEAQQDKSGLPNDRFSAERPEGSISTLTIQRTEQRDSAMYRCASSLATGSYVNTEAFFGQGTRLTVV.